These 19 T cell receptor beta chains originate from one sample sequenced in a study of cytomegalovirus exposure and HLA in healthy donors (dated by TCRdb to 2015 to 2018). Libraries were constructed by the immunoSEQ multiplex PCR assay. TCRdb carries this immuneACCESS record with in-frame sequences only. Its versions omit some clonotypes, under half of them owing to an unresolved V gene in the studies checked, with the rest unexplained. Within this sample are 89,000 or so clones, with approximately 93% of them counted one time only. 1.1% of the sample comes from the top ten. Specimen: PBMCs. The receptors stem from a woman in her 30s in good health and CMV-seropositive.

V usage is TRBV5-1 and J usage is TRBJ1-3, with no clear D. Trimming removed 0 bases from V and 3 bases from J, with 10 bases in between. The germline CDR1 and CDR2 sequences are SGHRS and YFSETQ. This CDR3 comprises 15 residues. CDR3 DNA: TGCGCCAGCAGCTTGGACAATCGATTTGGAAACACCATATATTTT. Protein product: CASSLDNRFGNTIYF.

The rearrangement uses TRBV25-1 and TRBJ1-3; possibly TRBD1 for D (6 bases). Germline lookup yields CDR1 MGHDK and CDR2 SYGVNS. This CDR3 is 15 amino acids long. Trimming stripped 6 bases from V and 0 bases from J, with 12 bases between. The CDR3 nucleotides are TGTGCCAGCAGGGAGACAGGTCACTCTGGAAACACCATATATTTT. This sequence encodes CASRETGHSGNTIYF.

The V call is TRBV5-4, the J call TRBJ2-3, with TRBD1 matching over 7 bases. V shed 0 bases and J 5 bases; nucleotides not matched to a gene: 3. The germline gives CDR1 SGHNT, CDR2 YYREEE (reference sequence). The CDR3 covers 14 residues. The chain's CDR3 is CASSLGQGKDTQYF. The DNA of the CDR3 is TGTGCCAGCAGCTTGGGACAGGGAAAAGATACGCAGTATTTT.

The J gene is TRBJ2-3, the V gene TRBV9; TRBD2 might be the D (6 bases). Trimming removed 0 bases from V and 3 bases from J, with 11 bases in between. Germline V gives CDR1 SGDLS, CDR2 YYNGEE. The CDR3 sequence is 15 residues long. The CDR3 is CASSVAGEITDTQYF. Written as DNA, the CDR3 is TGTGCCAGCAGCGTAGCGGGAGAAATAACAGATACGCAGTATTTT.

The chain carries TRBV28 and TRBJ1-5; a weak D match, TRBD1 (6 bases). Deletions cut 6 bases from V and 5 bases from J, with 17 bases between. The CDR3 totals 15 residues. Germline values: CDR1 MDHEN, CDR2 SYDVKM. The chain's CDR3 is CASSLDVEGDQPQHF. DNA of the CDR3: TGTGCCAGCAGCCTAGACGTCGAGGGGGATCAGCCCCAGCATTTT.

The rearrangement links TRBV5-1 to TRBJ1-1; 8 bases line up with TRBD1. Germline V CDR1 and CDR2: SGHRS, YFSETQ. The CDR3 consists of 16 residues. The V segment lost 0 bases and the J segment 1 base; nucleotides outside the gene matches: 5. CDR3 sequence reads: CASSLGSGTGNTEAFF. The CDR3 nucleotides read TGCGCCAGCAGCTTGGGGAGCGGGACAGGGAACACTGAAGCTTTCTTT.

V gene TRBV7-2 combines with J gene TRBJ2-1; 15 bases fit TRBD2. The germline gives CDR1 SGHTA, CDR2 FQGNSA. Unmatched junction bases numbered 8, after V lost 5 bases and J lost 9 bases. CDR3 length equals 16 residues. This chain's CDR3 is CASSRTSGRAGSEQFF. Written as DNA, the CDR3 is TGTGCCAGCAGCCGGACTAGCGGGAGGGCCGGCAGTGAGCAGTTCTTC.

The chain couples TRBV7-6 to TRBJ2-7, with 8 bases that match TRBD2. The CDR3 runs to 15 residues. Germline CDR1 and CDR2: SGHVS and FNYEAQ. V shed 2 bases and J 2 bases; nucleotides not matched to a gene: 5. This CDR3 reads CASSLSAGVTYEQYF. In nucleotides, the CDR3 is TGTGCCAGCAGCTTATCAGCGGGAGTTACCTACGAGCAGTACTTC. Together with reference TRBV7-6 and TRBJ2-7, the CDR3 gives the full variable domain: GAGVSQSPRYKVTKRGQDVALRCDPISGHVSLYWYRQALGQGPEFLTYFNYEAQQDKSGLPNDRFSAERPEGSISTLTIQRTEQRDSAMYRCASSLSAGVTYEQYFGPGTRLTVT.

This chain joins TRBV19 and TRBJ1-5; D gene unclear. This CDR3 spans 15 amino acids. The germline gives CDR1 LNHDA, CDR2 SQIVND (reference sequence). Trimming removed 1 base from V and 2 bases from J, with 9 bases in between. The DNA for the CDR3 is TGTGCCAGTAGTATAGGAGTAGCGGGCAATCAGCCCCAGCATTTT. Translation: CASSIGVAGNQPQHF.

The chain combines TRBV5-1 with TRBJ2-2; 7 bases align to TRBD2. In germline, CDR1 is SGHRS, CDR2 YFSETQ. The CDR3 length is 15 residues. V was clipped by 5 bases and J by 0 bases; unmatched bases: 4. DNA of the CDR3: TGCGCCAGCAGACAAGCGGGACCGAACACCGGGGAGCTGTTTTTT. The encoded protein is CASRQAGPNTGELFF.

This clone was seen just once. This chain connects TRBV15 to TRBJ2-7; D is unclear. Trimming removed 2 bases from V and 0 bases from J, with 8 bases in between. Per germline, CDR1 LNHNV and CDR2 YYDKDF (reference sequence). The CDR3 is 14 amino acids. CDR3 protein: CATSRSPGSYEQYF. The CDR3 DNA reads TGTGCCACCAGCAGATCTCCGGGCTCCTACGAGCAGTACTTC.

This clone is a singleton in its sample. The rearrangement uses TRBV7-2 and TRBJ1-5, with D perhaps TRBD1 (6 bases). CDR3 length equals 15 residues. V lost 2 bases and J 0 bases, leaving 8 bases between the germline ends. Per the germline V gene, CDR1 is SGHTA and CDR2 is FQGNSA. Written as DNA, the CDR3 is TGTGCCAGCAGCTTATCAGGGGATAGCAATCAGCCCCAGCATTTT. Protein product: CASSLSGDSNQPQHF.

This clone came up a few times. V is TRBV4-1 and J is TRBJ2-7; 9 bases align to TRBD1. CDR3 size: 15 residues. V was clipped by 3 bases and J by 5 bases; unmatched bases: 8. The germline CDR1 and CDR2 sequences are MGHRA and YSYEKL. The CDR3 region is CASSHTDRGSHEQYF. The CDR3 DNA is TGCGCCAGCAGCCACACCGACAGGGGGTCCCACGAGCAGTACTTC.

The chain has TRBV5-4 and TRBJ1-3; 7 bases are a match to TRBD1. Germline V gene lookup returns CDR1 SGHNT and CDR2 YYREEE (reference sequence). The CDR3 length is 15 residues. V lost 4 bases, J lost 0 bases, and 4 bases stayed unmatched. The CDR3 nucleotides read TGTGCCAGCAGCCGACAGGGCTTCTCTGGAAACACCATATATTTT. Encoded protein: CASSRQGFSGNTIYF.

CDR3 sequence: CASSLVGGRQITDTQYF. Here the CDR3 DNA reads TGTGCCAGCAGCTTAGTAGGTGGAAGACAAATCACAGATACGCAGTATTTT. This chain links TRBV7-9 with TRBJ2-3; D remains ambiguous. CDR3 length: 17 amino acids. Per the germline V gene, CDR1 is SEHNR and CDR2 is FQNEAQ (reference sequence). V dropped 1 base and J dropped 2 bases, with 16 bases sitting between them.

The rearrangement links TRBV9 to TRBJ1-2; TRBD1 might be the D (6 bases). Trimming left V 4 bases short and J 5 bases short, with 9 bases between. The CDR3 runs to 12 residues. Germline V gene sequence: CDR1 SGDLS, CDR2 YYNGEE. The CDR3 DNA follows: TGTGCCAGCAGCCCCGGACAGTATGGCTACACCTTC. This translates into CASSPGQYGYTF.

The rearrangement links TRBV5-1 to TRBJ2-2; 11 bases agree with TRBD2. The CDR3 totals 15 residues. Germline V lookup: CDR1 SGHRS, CDR2 YFSETQ. Unmatched junction bases numbered 1, after V lost 2 bases and J lost 4 bases. The CDR3 spells CASSFLAGGTGELFF. Here the CDR3 DNA reads TGCGCCAGCAGCTTCCTAGCGGGAGGCACCGGGGAGCTGTTTTTT.

The V gene is TRBV11-2, the J gene TRBJ2-7; 10 bases line up with TRBD2. The V and J ends lost 5 bases and 5 bases, in that order; junction bases with no gene match: 12. This CDR3 has 16 residues. Germline assignment: CDR1 SGHAT and CDR2 FQNNGV. As DNA, the CDR3 is TGTGCCAGCAGCATTACTTCGGGACTAGCGTTTCACGAGCAGTACTTC. Translated, it gives CASSITSGLAFHEQYF.

The chain employs TRBV6-6 and TRBJ1-1; the D gene is possibly TRBD1 (6 bases). Trimming took 0 bases from V and 5 from J, leaving 16 bases between them. The CDR3 is 16 amino acids. The germline V gene has CDR1 MNHNY and CDR2 SVGAGI (reference sequence). Written as DNA, the CDR3 is TGTGCCAGCAGTTACTCCATAACCCAGGGGTGGACTGAAGCTTTCTTT. Amino acids: CASSYSITQGWTEAFF.